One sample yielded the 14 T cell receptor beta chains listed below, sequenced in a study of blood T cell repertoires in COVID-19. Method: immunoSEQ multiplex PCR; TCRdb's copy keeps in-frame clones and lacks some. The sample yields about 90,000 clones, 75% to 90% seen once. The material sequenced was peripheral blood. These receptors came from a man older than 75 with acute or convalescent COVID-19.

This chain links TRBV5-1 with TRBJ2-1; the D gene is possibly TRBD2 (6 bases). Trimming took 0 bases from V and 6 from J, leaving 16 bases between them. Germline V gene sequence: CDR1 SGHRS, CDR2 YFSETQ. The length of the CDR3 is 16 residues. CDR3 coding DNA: TGCGCCAGCAGCTTGGGGTTGGTAGCGGCCCTCAATGAGCAGTTCTTC. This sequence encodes CASSLGLVAALNEQFF.

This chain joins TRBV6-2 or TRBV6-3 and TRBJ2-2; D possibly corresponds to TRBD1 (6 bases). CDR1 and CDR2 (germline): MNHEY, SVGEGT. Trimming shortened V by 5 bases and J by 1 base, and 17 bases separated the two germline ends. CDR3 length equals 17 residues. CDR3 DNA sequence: TGTGCCAGCAGTAGACCCCAACAGGGTGGGAACACCGGGGAGCTGTTTTTT. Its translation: CASSRPQQGGNTGELFF.

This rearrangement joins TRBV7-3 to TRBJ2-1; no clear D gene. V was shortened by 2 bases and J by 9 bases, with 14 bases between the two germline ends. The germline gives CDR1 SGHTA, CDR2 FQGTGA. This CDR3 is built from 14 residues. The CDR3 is CASSLDPTSSEQFF. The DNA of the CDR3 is TGTGCCAGCAGCTTAGACCCGACTTCCAGTGAGCAGTTCTTC.

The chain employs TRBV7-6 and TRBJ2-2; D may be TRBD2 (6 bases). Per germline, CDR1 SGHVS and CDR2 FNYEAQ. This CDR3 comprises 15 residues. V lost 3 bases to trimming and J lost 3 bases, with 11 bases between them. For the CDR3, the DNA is TGTGCCAGCAGCTTTTCCGGGGGAGACACCGGGGAGCTGTTTTTT. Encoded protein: CASSFSGGDTGELFF.

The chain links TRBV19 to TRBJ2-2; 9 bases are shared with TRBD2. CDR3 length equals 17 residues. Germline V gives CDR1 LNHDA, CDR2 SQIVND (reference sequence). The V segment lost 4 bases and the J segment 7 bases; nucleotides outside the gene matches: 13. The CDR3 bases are TGTGCCAGTAGTAGCCACTCGGGCGGGAGGGCCGGCGGGGAGCTGTTTTTT. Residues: CASSSHSGGRAGGELFF.

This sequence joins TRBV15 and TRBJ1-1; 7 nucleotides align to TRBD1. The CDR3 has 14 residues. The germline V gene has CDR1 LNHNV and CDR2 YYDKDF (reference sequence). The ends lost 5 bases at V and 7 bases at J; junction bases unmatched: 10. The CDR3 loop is CATSPSRQGLEAFF. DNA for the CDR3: TGTGCCACCAGCCCTTCAAGACAGGGACTTGAAGCTTTCTTT.

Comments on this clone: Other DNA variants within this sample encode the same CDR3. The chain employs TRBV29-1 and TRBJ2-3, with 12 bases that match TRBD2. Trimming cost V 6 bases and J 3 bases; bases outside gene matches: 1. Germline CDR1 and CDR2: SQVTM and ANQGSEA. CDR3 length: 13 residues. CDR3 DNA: TGCAGCGTCGGGACTAGCGGGACAGATACGCAGTATTTT. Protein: CSVGTSGTDTQYF.

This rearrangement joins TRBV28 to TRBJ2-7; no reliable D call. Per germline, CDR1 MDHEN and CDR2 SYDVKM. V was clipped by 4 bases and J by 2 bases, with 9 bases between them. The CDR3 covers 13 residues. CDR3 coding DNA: TGTGCCAGCAGTTCCAGGCTTCCCTACGAGCAGTACTTC. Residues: CASSSRLPYEQYF.

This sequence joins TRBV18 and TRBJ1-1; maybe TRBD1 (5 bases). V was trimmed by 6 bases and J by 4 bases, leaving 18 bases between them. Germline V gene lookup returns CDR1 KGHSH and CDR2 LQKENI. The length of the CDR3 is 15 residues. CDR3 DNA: TGTGCCAGCTCGCTCCTGGAGGGGATGGCCACTGAAGCTTTCTTT. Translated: CASSLLEGMATEAFF. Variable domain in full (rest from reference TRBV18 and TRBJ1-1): NAGVMQNPRHLVRRRGQEARLRCSPMKGHSHVYWYRQLPEEGLKFMVYLQKENIIDESGMPKERFSAEFPKEGPSILRIQQVVRGDSAAYFCASSLLEGMATEAFFGQGTRLTVV.

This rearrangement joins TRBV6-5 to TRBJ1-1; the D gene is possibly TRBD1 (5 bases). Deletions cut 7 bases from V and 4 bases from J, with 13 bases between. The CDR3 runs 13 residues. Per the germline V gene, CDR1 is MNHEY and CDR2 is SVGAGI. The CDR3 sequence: CASKRGGSTEAFF. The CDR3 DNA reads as TGTGCCAGCAAACGCGGGGGGAGCACTGAAGCTTTCTTT.

CDR3: CSVAPGHSNYGYTF. For the CDR3, the DNA is TGCAGCGTTGCCCCGGGACATTCTAACTATGGCTACACCTTC. V is TRBV29-1 and J is TRBJ1-2; D perhaps matches TRBD1 (6 bases). V lost 4 bases and J lost 0, with 12 bases in between. The CDR3 runs 14 residues. Germline lookup yields CDR1 SQVTM and CDR2 ANQGSEA.

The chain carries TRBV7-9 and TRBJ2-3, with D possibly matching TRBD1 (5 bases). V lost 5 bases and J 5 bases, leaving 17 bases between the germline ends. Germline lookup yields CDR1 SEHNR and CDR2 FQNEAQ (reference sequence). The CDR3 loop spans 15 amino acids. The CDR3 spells CASSRFLQGRDTQYF. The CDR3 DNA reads TGTGCCAGCAGCCGCTTCCTTCAGGGAAGAGATACGCAGTATTTT.

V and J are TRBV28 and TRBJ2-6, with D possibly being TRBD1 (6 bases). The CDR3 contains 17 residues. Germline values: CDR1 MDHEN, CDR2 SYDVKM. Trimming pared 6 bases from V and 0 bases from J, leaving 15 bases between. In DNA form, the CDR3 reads TGTGCCAGCAGCCTAACAGGGTTGAGCTCTGGGGCCAACGTCCTGACTTTC. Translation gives CASSLTGLSSGANVLTF. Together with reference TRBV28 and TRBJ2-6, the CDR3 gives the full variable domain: DVKVTQSSRYLVKRTGEKVFLECVQDMDHENMFWYRQDPGLGLRLIYFSYDVKMKEKGDIPEGYSVSREKKERFSLILESASTNQTSMYLCASSLTGLSSGANVLTFGAGSRLTVL.

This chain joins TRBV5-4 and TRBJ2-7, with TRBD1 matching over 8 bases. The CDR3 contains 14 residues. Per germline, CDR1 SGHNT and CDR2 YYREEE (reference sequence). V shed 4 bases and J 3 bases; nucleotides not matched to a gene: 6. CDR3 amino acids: CASSTQTGDYEQYF. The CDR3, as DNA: TGTGCCAGCAGCACCCAGACAGGGGACTACGAGCAGTACTTC.